The 22 T cell receptor gamma chains given below trace back to one sample, sequenced in a study of γδ T cells in repeated Plasmodium falciparum infection. TCRdb reapplied CATT to the multiplex PCR reads. The sample holds about 30,000 gamma-chain clones, over 1.1% seen once. Flow sorting of PBMC yielded separate Vgamma9/Vdelta2+ and Vdelta2-negative gammadelta T cell populations for bulk repertoire analysis. Sequencing used gamma-delta T cells from blood. The source of these receptors is a pool of human donors (malaria-infected and uninfected, not separated).

This clone was observed a few times. TCRdb records a much larger clone's protein for this DNA, with a difference at residue 8 that likely arises from a read error; the protein given is the translation of the DNA. The chain recombines TRGV2 with TRGJP2. TCRdb is silent on the J gene; assignment here came from matching the DNA to germline. CDR3 length equals 14 residues. Germline-derived CDR1 and CDR2 are EGSNGY and YDSYNSKV. V trimming: 0 bases; J trimming: 7 bases; junction bases outside the gene matches: 5. CDR3 in DNA: TGTGCCACCTGGGACGGGCATAATGATTGGATCAAGACGTTT. Protein product: CATWDGHNDWIKTF.

To note about this clone: This likely traces to a read error, being one base from a far larger clone. The sample carries other DNA sequences with the same CDR3. The chain uses TRGV9 and TRGJP. No J gene was available from TCRdb, and it was assigned here by a germline match of the DNA. From germline, CDR1 is GITISATS and CDR2 ISYDGTV (reference sequence). The CDR3 covers 18 residues. The CDR3 region is CALWEAQSPQLGKKIKVF. For the CDR3, the DNA is TGTGCCCTGTGGGAGGCTCAATCCCCACAGTTGGGCAAAAAAATCAAGGTATTT.

Details on this clone: No DNA is shown, since the ends of the CDR3 on it are uncertain; the CDR3 is the one TCRdb lists. No J gene was called, and the V gene is TRGV4. CDR1 is EGSTGY and CDR2 is YDSYTSSV in the germline V gene. The CDR3 length equals 31 residues, ends included. The CDR3 here is CATWDGVIIRNSLAVEQHLVSQVSIGRIQHF.

For this clone: TCRdb's listed protein matches a much larger clone and diverges from this DNA's translation at residue 4, likely through a read error; the protein shown comes from the DNA. The genes are TRGV9 and TRGJ1 or TRGJ2. Because TCRdb records no J gene, it was assigned here through a match of the DNA to germline. CDR1 and CDR2 from the germline V gene are GITISATS and ISYDGTV (reference sequence). CDR3 length: 14 residues. The CDR3 nucleotides are TGTGCCTTGCGGGAGGTGAGGCCTTATTATAAGAAACTCTTT. It encodes CALREVRPYYKKLF.

In its sample, this clone was seen a few times. A far larger clone is just one base off, so this is likely a read error. Within the sample, other DNA sequences also encode this same CDR3. The CDR3 region has the DNA TGTGCCTTGGAACGAGAGAAACTCTTT. It encodes CALEREKLF. The V and J genes are TRGV9 and TRGJ1 or TRGJ2. The J gene was not available in TCRdb and was assigned here by matching the DNA to germline segments. V trimming: 9 bases; J trimming: 11 bases; junction bases outside the gene matches: 7. The CDR3 length is 9 residues. The germline gives CDR1 GITISATS, CDR2 ISYDGTV (reference sequence).

As for this clone: TCRdb attributes to this sequence the protein of a much larger clone, which differs from the DNA translation at residue 10; a read error is likely, and the protein displayed is translated from the DNA. V gene TRGV2 combines with J gene TRGJ1 or TRGJ2. Germline matching of the DNA provided the J gene here, since TCRdb leaves it blank. Germline CDR1 and CDR2: EGSNGY and YDSYNSKV. The length of the CDR3 is 13 residues. CDR3 region: CATWDRARYTKLF. The DNA for the CDR3 is TGTGCCACCTGGGACAGGGCGCGATATACGAAACTCTTT.

This clone was recorded at least ten times. The protein given by TCRdb reflects a much larger clone and differs at residue 7 from this DNA's translation, likely from a read error; the protein shown is the DNA's translation. This chain links TRGV9 with TRGJP. Germline trimming cut 3 bases from V and 9 bases from J; bases unmatched to any gene: 5. Germline CDR1 reads GITISATS; CDR2 reads ISYDGTV (reference sequence). The CDR3 contains 15 residues. The CDR3 DNA reads TGTGCCTTGTGGGAGCCGGGGTTGGGCAAAAAAATCAAGGTATTT. Its translation: CALWEPGLGKKIKVF.

About this clone itself: A far larger clone is only one base removed, so a read error is likely. The same CDR3 is also encoded by other DNA sequences in this sample. The chain combines TRGV9 with TRGJP. The J gene was missing in TCRdb and was found by matching the end of the DNA to germline. This CDR3 has 16 residues. CDR1 and CDR2 from the germline V gene are GITISATS and ISYDGTV (reference sequence). The chain's CDR3 is CALWEFKELGKKIKVF. CDR3 nucleotides: TGTGCCTTGTGGGAGTTTAAAGAGTTAGGCAAAAAAATCAAGGTATTT.

Ten or more counts support this clone. The protein that TCRdb holds for this DNA derives from a much larger clone and differs from the translated DNA at residue 10, which likely indicates a read error; the protein shown here is translated from the DNA. The chain employs TRGV4 and TRGJ1 or TRGJ2. The trim removed 1 base at V and 3 bases at J, leaving 21 bases unmatched. CDR1 and CDR2 from the germline V gene are EGSTGY and YDSYTSSV. The CDR3 runs 19 residues. CDR3: CATWDGLEWVHDSYYKKLF. CDR3 bases: TGTGCCACCTGGGATGGACTAGAGTGGGTGCACGATTCTTATTATAAGAAACTCTTT.

This clone was counted only a few times. The translation of this DNA and the TCRdb protein of a much larger clone differ at residue 4, probably owing to a read error; the protein shown here is translated from the DNA. Distinct nucleotide sequences in the sample also encode this CDR3. The CDR3, as DNA: TGTGCCACCAGGGACTCGTGGTATTATAAGAAACTCTTT. It translates to CATRDSWYYKKLF. The rearrangement joins TRGV3 to TRGJ1 or TRGJ2. Because TCRdb records no J gene, it was assigned here through a match of the DNA to germline. Germline V CDR1 and CDR2: VTNTFY, YDVSTARD (reference sequence). The length of the CDR3 is 13 residues.

About this clone itself: A far larger clone is only one base removed, so a read error is likely. At the DNA level, this CDR3 is encoded by other sequences in the same sample as well. CDR3 DNA sequence: TGTGCCTTGTGGGGTCCCTTTTATTATAAGAAACTCTTT. This translates into CALWGPFYYKKLF. V is TRGV9 and J is TRGJ1 or TRGJ2. In the absence of a J gene in TCRdb, the DNA was matched to germline to assign it here. Germline V gene data show CDR1 as GITISATS and CDR2 as ISYDGTV (reference sequence). V dropped 5 bases and J dropped 3; count of bases not matched to a gene: 7. The CDR3 is made up of 13 amino acids.

This clone has only a few counts. A read error is likely here: a far larger clone is one base away. The V gene is TRGV3, but the J gene lacks a call. CDR3 length: 11 amino acids. In germline, CDR1 is VTNTFY, CDR2 YDVSTARD (reference sequence). The CDR3 DNA sequence: TGTGCCACCTGGATAGGGTGGGTGAAGCTCTTT. Residues: CATWIGWVKLF.

Details on this clone: TCRdb attributes to this sequence the protein of a much larger clone, which differs from the DNA translation at residue 3; a read error is likely, and the protein displayed is translated from the DNA. V usage is TRGV9 and J usage is TRGJP1. TCRdb supplies no J gene; here it was assigned by aligning the nucleotide sequence to germline. Germline CDR1 and CDR2: GITISATS and ISYDGTV (reference sequence). The CDR3 consists of 11 residues. Trimming removed 9 bases from V and 2 bases from J; junction bases left unmatched: 0. CDR3 DNA sequence: TGTGCCTTGACCACTGGTTGGTTCAAGATATTT. Translated, it gives CALTTGWFKIF.

This clone was seen only a few times. This DNA's translation and the protein TCRdb lists, from a much larger clone, do not match at residue 5, likely due to a read error; the protein shown is translated from the DNA. This rearrangement joins TRGV9 to TRGJP2. The CDR3 has 13 residues. Germline assignment: CDR1 GITISATS and CDR2 ISYDGTV (reference sequence). V lost 6 bases, J lost 5 bases, and 6 bases stayed unmatched. DNA for the CDR3: TGTGCCTTGTGGTGGAGGAGTGATTGGATCAAGACGTTT. The encoded protein is CALWWRSDWIKTF.

Regarding this clone: The TCRdb record carries a much larger clone's protein, which differs from this DNA's translation at residue 3; a read error is the likely cause, and the protein listed here is the DNA translation. The rearrangement joins TRGV9 to TRGJ1 or TRGJ2. CDR1 and CDR2 from the germline V gene are GITISATS and ISYDGTV (reference sequence). CDR3 size: 14 residues. The CDR3 spells CASWEVQRGYKKLF. In DNA, the CDR3 is TGTGCCTCGTGGGAGGTGCAGAGGGGATATAAGAAACTCTTT.

Note on this clone: A read error likely explains why the TCRdb protein, taken from a much larger clone, differs from this DNA's translation at residue 3; the protein shown is translated from the DNA. V usage is TRGV3 and J usage is TRGJ1 or TRGJ2. The J gene was not available in TCRdb and was assigned here by matching the DNA to germline segments. Germline values: CDR1 VTNTFY, CDR2 YDVSTARD (reference sequence). The CDR3 spans 10 residues. CDR3: CAAWDSKKLF. CDR3 coding DNA: TGTGCCGCCTGGGACAGTAAGAAACTCTTT.

On this clone: The TCRdb record carries a much larger clone's protein, which differs from this DNA's translation at residue 10; a read error is the likely cause, and the protein listed here is the DNA translation. No call exists for the J gene, whereas the V gene is TRGV4. The CDR3 loop spans 13 amino acids. The germline V gene encodes CDR1 EGSTGY and CDR2 YDSYTSSV. The CDR3 region has the DNA TGTGCCACCTGGGGTAACCCCGGGGCTGGGTTACTCTTT. Protein sequence: CATWGNPGAGLLF.

This clone occurred many times. The TCRdb protein comes from a much larger clone and disagrees with this DNA's translation at residue 5, likely due to a read error; the protein given here is derived from the DNA. This rearrangement joins TRGV9 to TRGJP. From germline, CDR1 is GITISATS and CDR2 ISYDGTV (reference sequence). With 5 bases clipped from V and 4 bases from J, the junction kept 5 bases outside the gene matches. The CDR3 has 16 residues. CDR3 DNA: TGTGCCTTGTGGGGGTTACAAGAGTTGGGCAAAAAAATCAAGGTATTT. Its protein product is CALWGLQELGKKIKVF.

In this sample, this clone turned up many times. The sample has other DNA sequences that encode this CDR3 too. This chain links TRGV4 with TRGJ1 or TRGJ2. The V segment lost 0 bases and the J segment 5 bases; nucleotides outside the gene matches: 4. This CDR3 region has 13 residues. Looked up from germline, CDR1 is EGSTGY and CDR2 is YDSYTSSV. CDR3 loop: CATWDGPNYKKLF. The CDR3 bases are TGTGCCACCTGGGATGGGCCGAATTATAAGAAACTCTTT.

Within the sample, this clone is medium-sized. Other DNA sequences from this sample encode an identical CDR3 as well. This sequence joins TRGV9 and TRGJ1 or TRGJ2. The germline V gene encodes CDR1 GITISATS and CDR2 ISYDGTV (reference sequence). The CDR3 totals 12 residues. V was pared by 0 bases and J by 12 bases, with 8 bases of the junction left unmatched. CDR3 sequence reads: CALWEVWERKLF. The CDR3 region has the DNA TGTGCCTTGTGGGAGGTGTGGGAGAGGAAACTCTTT.

In its sample, this clone was seen many times. TCRdb has a much larger clone's protein, which differs at residue 15 from the translation of this DNA, likely because of a read error; what is shown is the protein translated from the DNA. The J gene is TRGJ1 or TRGJ2, the V gene TRGV4. The J gene, left out of TCRdb, was set here by checking the DNA against germline. The CDR3 is 19 residues long. Germline CDR1 and CDR2: EGSTGY and YDSYTSSV. As DNA, the CDR3 is TGTGCCACCTGGGATGGACTAGAGTGGATGCACGATTCTTATCATAAGAAACTCTTT. Its translation is CATWDGLEWMHDSYHKKLF.

This clone was observed a few times. The translation of this DNA and the TCRdb protein of a much larger clone differ at residue 2, probably owing to a read error; the protein shown here is translated from the DNA. The chain combines TRGV9 with TRGJ1 or TRGJ2. Matching the DNA to germline supplied the J gene, which TCRdb does not give. The germline gives CDR1 GITISATS, CDR2 ISYDGTV (reference sequence). The CDR3 consists of 14 residues. The DNA for the CDR3 is TGTACCTTGTGGGAGGTGTTGAATTATTATAAGAAACTCTTT. The encoded protein is CTLWEVLNYYKKLF.